This entry is about one TCR beta chain. What it recognizes is unknown. Chemo-refractory metastatic non-small-cell lung cancer patients received focal radiation with ipilimumab CTLA-4 blockade. The record originates from a study of radiotherapy plus CTLA-4 blockade in lung cancer. Overall study context: Of all patients, more than 15% responded objectively and about 30% showed disease control.

Per the germline V gene, CDR1 is ENHRY and CDR2 is SYGVKD. V was pared by 2 bases and J by 3 bases, with 10 bases between. The CDR3 covers 14 residues. The repertoire was sequenced with immunoSEQ multiplex PCR; TCRdb's copy has only in-frame clones and lacks some. Of over 85,000 clones in the sample, 65% to 75% were seen once. Findings and limits, study-wide: Once radiotherapy plus ipilimumab had been given, TCR clones derived from tumor expanded in blood.

This TCR was sampled from a human donor with non-small cell lung cancer who had a partial response to radiotherapy plus ipilimumab. Some clones in this sample may be carry-over from other donors' samples. The sample in question was peripheral blood, obtained from a patient treated with radiotherapy plus ipilimumab. The chain combines TRBV10-3 with TRBJ1-2; tentatively, D is TRBD1 (6 bases). The CDR3 is CAISEGAGDYGYTF. The CDR3 region has the DNA TGTGCCATCAGTGAGGGGGCAGGGGACTATGGCTACACCTTC.